The clone carrying this T cell receptor beta chain was detected only a few times. Its antigen is unidentified. PCR involved 60 Vbeta and 13 Jbeta primers. Clones were sequenced by immunoSEQ multiplex PCR, and TCRdb holds only the in-frame ones, with some missing. Here the sample spans around 140,000 clones, around two thirds being singletons. Healthy people donating bone marrow made up the donors. V gave up 1 base and J gave up 5 bases, with 12 bases separating them. The germline CDR1 and CDR2 sequences are MNHNS and SASEGT. The length of the CDR3 is 15 residues. The data are from a study of cytomegalovirus exposure and HLA in healthy donors. Whole-study context: There were roughly 80 million unique TCRs (from HLA-typed donors) in an early data release.

Study-level points and caveats: Earlier analysis found most TCR beta V segments productive about 90% or about 30% of the time.

The V call is TRBV6-1, the J call TRBJ1-5, with D possibly being TRBD1 (6 bases). The sample taken for sequencing was PBMCs. The TCR sequence derives from a woman aged 55 to 70 in good health and CMV-seropositive. The CDR3 nucleotides read TGTGCCAGCAGTGAAGGTGACAGGCCTGATCAGCCCCAGCATTTT. Its protein is CASSEGDRPDQPQHF.